This is a list of T cell receptor beta chains from one sample in a study of Graves' ophthalmopathy and Graves' hyperthyroidism. TCRdb reprocessed the multiplex PCR reads via MiXCR and lists one record per CDR3 protein. The top ten hold roughly 1.5% of the sample, which has some 400,000 distinct CDR3 sequences, around 20% seen once. What was sequenced was peripheral blood. These receptors were taken from a woman under 30 with Graves' ophthalmopathy. Each CDR3 is given with its conserved first and last residue. D genes are given only for firm matches. For some rows the clone size is stated as once, few or many, or as a class when expanded; others skip it.

TGTGCCAGCAGTTTAGCGTCGGGGCTAGCGGGAGAAGAGACCCAGTACTTC,CASSLASGLAGEETQYF,many,TRBV12-3/TRBV12-4,TRBJ2-5,TRBD2
TGTGCCAGCAGTTACCCCCTGACAGGGGGCCCCTCCTACGAGCAGTACTTC,CASSYPLTGGPSYEQYF,-,TRBV6-5,TRBJ2-7,TRBD1
TGTGCCAGCAGCCCACTCCGGGGGTTCACTGAAGCTTTCTTT,CASSPLRGFTEAFF,-,TRBV3-1,TRBJ1-1,-
TGCAGTGCTAGAGAGAGGGGGCATCATGGTGATGAGGTTCAGCCCCAGCATTTT,CSARERGHHGDEVQPQHF,many,TRBV20-1,TRBJ1-5,TRBD1
TGTGCCAGTAGTATAGTCGCAGGGGAAAGGATGAACACTGAAGCTTTCTTT,CASSIVAGERMNTEAFF,many,TRBV19,TRBJ1-1,-
TGTGCCAGCAGTTGGGGACACATAGGGGAGCTGTTTTTT,CASSWGHIGELFF,many,TRBV12-3/TRBV12-4,TRBJ2-2,-
TGTGCCAGCCGCTTACTGGGGCCGCTATACGAGCAGTACTTC,CASRLLGPLYEQYF,few,TRBV7-2,TRBJ2-7,-
TGTGCCAGCAGGGGGGGAAACCACTACGAGCAGTACTTC,CASRGGNHYEQYF,many,TRBV6-2/TRBV6-3,TRBJ2-7,-
TGCAGTGCTAGAGACCTGGGTCAGGGTCCCTACGAGCAGTACTTC,CSARDLGQGPYEQYF,many,TRBV20-1,TRBJ2-7,-
TGCGCCAGCAGCCAAGGGCCCCGCAGGGGGCGCGAGGAGCAGTACTTC,CASSQGPRRGREEQYF,many,TRBV4-1,TRBJ2-7,TRBD1
TGTGCCATCGCCCGGAGCTTCGATTCACCCCTCCACTTT,CAIARSFDSPLHF,many,TRBV10-3,TRBJ1-6,-